Only a few counts were recorded for the clone carrying this TCR beta chain. Its antigen remains unidentified. The data were taken from a study of T cell repertoires in cytomegalovirus infection. Study context: TCR beta signatures that were public indicated CMV infection and matching HLA type. The study's findings and limits: CMV-specific TCR beta clonotypes restricted by HLA-C were the ones dominating the ex vivo response. Cumulative public TCR beta family frequency identified carriers of CMV plus the relevant HLA.

TCRdb re-called the reads with MiXCR, one entry per CDR3 protein. The sample records 250,000 to 300,000 distinct CDR3 sequences, about 15% being singletons. This CDR3 has 12 amino acids. From germline, CDR1 is SGHNT and CDR2 YYREEE (reference sequence). Trimming took 4 bases from V and 5 from J; bases not matched to a gene: 2. The clonotype originates from a human donor in good health (CMV status not recorded). Some clones in this sample may be carry-over from other donors' samples. Sequencing was performed on CD8+ T cells from PBMCs. The chain has TRBV5-4 and TRBJ1-1, with 7 bases that match TRBD1. The CDR3 DNA reads TGTGCCAGCAGCGACAGGGATACTGAAGCTTTCTTT. It encodes CASSDRDTEAFF.